This entry features one TCR beta chain sequence. Its antigen is still unknown. The entry originates in a study of a mutant IDH1 vaccine in newly diagnosed glioma. Study-level background: Among treated patients, 62.5% were male and roughly 40% female, and mean age was about 40 years. Standard pretreatment was either radiotherapy, temozolomide, or, for most, radiochemotherapy with temozolomide.

The protocol was immunoSEQ multiplex PCR, while the TCRdb copy is restricted to in-frame clones and leaves out a portion. Of around 25,000 clones listed, about 78% are singletons. The germline V gene has CDR1 SGHNT and CDR2 YENEEA. Trimming removed 1 base from V and 1 base from J; junction bases left unmatched: 0. This CDR3 has 14 amino acids. General study findings and limits: Among all patients, vaccine-induced immune responses occurred in over 80%.

The time point is: week 11, during vaccination. A 20-mer mutant IDH1 peptide at 300 ug was injected subcutaneously with topical imiquimod. The rearrangement joins TRBV11-3 to TRBJ2-7; 8 positions agree with TRBD2. The material sequenced was PBMCs, taken from a glioma patient whose treatment included an IDH1 peptide vaccine. This receptor was obtained from a woman aged 18-29 years with glioma. CDR3 protein: CASSLAGGSYEQYF. The CDR3 region has the DNA TGTGCCAGCAGCTTAGCGGGAGGGTCCTACGAGCAGTACTTC.